A single sample gave rise to the 13 T cell receptor beta chains below, sequenced in a study of shared clonotypes between healthy human individuals. TCRdb keeps only in-frame clones here, not all; method: immunoSEQ multiplex PCR. The profile shows about 2 million clones, about 95% of them singletons. CD45RO negativity and positive selection for CCR7 defined naive CD8 cells, a population that excluded terminally differentiated effector memory CD45RA+ cells. Sample: naive CD8+ T cells sorted from blood. Source of these receptors: a young man in good health.

This chain joins TRBV28 and TRBJ2-1; D is perhaps TRBD1 (5 bases). Deletions cut 5 bases from V and 3 bases from J, with 11 bases between. The germline CDR1 and CDR2 sequences are MDHEN and SYDVKM. This CDR3 comprises 14 residues. The CDR3, as DNA: TGTGCCAGCAGTAACCGACAGCTCTACAATGAGCAGTTCTTC. Protein: CASSNRQLYNEQFF. Based on the CDR3 plus reference TRBV28 and TRBJ2-1, the full variable domain is DVKVTQSSRYLVKRTGEKVFLECVQDMDHENMFWYRQDPGLGLRLIYFSYDVKMKEKGDIPEGYSVSREKKERFSLILESASTNQTSMYLCASSNRQLYNEQFFGPGTRLTVL.

V is TRBV11-2 and J is TRBJ2-1; TRBD1 matches at 7 bases. Germline V gives CDR1 SGHAT, CDR2 FQNNGV. J lost 5 bases, V lost 7 bases, and 8 bases had no gene match. The CDR3 contains 14 residues. The CDR3 here is CASTPRDRDNEQFF. DNA of the CDR3: TGTGCCAGCACTCCCCGGGACAGAGACAATGAGCAGTTCTTC.

The chain uses TRBV27 and TRBJ1-2, with D tentatively TRBD1 (6 bases). Trimming took 5 bases from V and 3 from J, leaving 10 bases between them. The CDR3 totals 13 residues. The germline gives CDR1 MNHEY, CDR2 SMNVEV (reference sequence). This CDR3 reads CASSHREDYGYTF. The CDR3 nucleotides are TGTGCCAGCAGTCACAGGGAGGACTATGGCTACACCTTC.

With respect to this clone: Other DNA sequences in the same sample also yield this CDR3. V is TRBV9 and J is TRBJ1-1, with a tentative D call TRBD1 (5 bases). The length of the CDR3 is 13 residues. Germline CDR1 SGDLS, CDR2 YYNGEE. V was shortened by 4 bases and J by 4 bases, with 11 bases between the two germline ends. The CDR3 sequence is CASSPQGGTEAFF. Here the CDR3 DNA reads TGTGCCAGCAGCCCCCAGGGAGGCACTGAAGCTTTCTTT.

The chain recombines TRBV6-5 with TRBJ1-5, with a tentative D call TRBD1 (6 bases). Germline values: CDR1 MNHEY, CDR2 SVGAGI. V gave up 1 base and J gave up 6 bases, with 10 bases separating them. CDR3 length: 14 amino acids. In DNA, the CDR3 is TGTGCCAGCAGTTACTGGCAGGGGAGTCAGCCCCAGCATTTT. It translates to CASSYWQGSQPQHF.

The rearrangement joins TRBV30 to TRBJ1-1; D gene uncertain. This CDR3 has 16 residues. Germline CDR1 GTSNPN, CDR2 SVGIG (reference sequence). Trimming removed 2 bases at V and 0 bases at J, with 16 bases between. CDR3 sequence: CAWSTSGPLMNTEAFF. The CDR3 bases are TGTGCCTGGAGTACGAGCGGGCCGCTCATGAACACTGAAGCTTTCTTT. The entire variable domain, with the rest obtained from reference TRBV30 and TRBJ1-1, is as follows: SQTIHQWPATLVQPVGSPLSLECTVEGTSNPNLYWYRQAAGRGLQLLFYSVGIGQISSEVPQNLSASRPQDRQFILSSKKLLLSDSGFYLCAWSTSGPLMNTEAFFGQGTRLTVV.

This chain uses TRBV5-6 with TRBJ1-5, with 9 bases matching TRBD1. Trimming cost V 5 bases and J 0 bases; bases outside gene matches: 9. This CDR3 comprises 17 residues. Germline V gene data show CDR1 as SGHDT and CDR2 as YYEEEE. The DNA of the CDR3 is TGTGCCAGCAGTTCTGGGACAGGGCAATATAGCAATCAGCCCCAGCATTTT. Protein sequence: CASSSGTGQYSNQPQHF.

As concerns this clone: Other nucleotide sequences from this sample produce the same CDR3. The V call is TRBV27, the J call TRBJ2-5; TRBD2 matches 10 bases. This CDR3 region has 15 residues. V lost 5 bases and J lost 1; bases outside the gene matches: 4. Germline loops: CDR1 MNHEY, CDR2 SMNVEV (reference sequence). The CDR3 region has the DNA TGTGCCAGCAGTCCTCGGACTAGCGGCCAAGAGACCCAGTACTTC. It yields the protein CASSPRTSGQETQYF.

The chain joins TRBV6-5 to TRBJ2-3; D uncertain. CDR3 length: 15 residues. V was pared by 4 bases and J by 2 bases, with 13 bases between. The germline gives CDR1 MNHEY, CDR2 SVGAGI. CDR3 amino acids: CASSSAGTATDTQYF. CDR3 DNA sequence: TGTGCCAGCAGTTCGGCAGGAACCGCCACAGATACGCAGTATTTT.

This clone was detected once. The J gene is TRBJ2-7, the V gene TRBV9, with D perhaps TRBD2 (6 bases). CDR1 SGDLS and CDR2 YYNGEE come from the germline V gene. The V end was cut by 4 bases, the J end by 2 bases, with 16 bases between. The CDR3 covers 15 residues. Written as DNA, the CDR3 is TGTGCCAGCAGCCCAGCGGCGGGACCAGCCTACGAGCAGTACTTC. This sequence encodes CASSPAAGPAYEQYF.

This chain joins TRBV29-1 and TRBJ2-7; D possibly corresponds to TRBD2 (6 bases). Deletions cut 5 bases from V and 0 bases from J, with 11 bases between. The CDR3 has 13 amino acids. CDR1 is SQVTM, CDR2 ANQGSEA, per germline. The CDR3 DNA is TGCAGCGTTATGGACGGGAGCTCCTACGAGCAGTACTTC. Translation gives CSVMDGSSYEQYF.

CDR3 region: CASSELGPTYEQYF. The CDR3 DNA follows: TGTGCCAGCAGTGAACTGGGTCCAACCTACGAGCAGTACTTC. V and J are TRBV2 and TRBJ2-7; D is unresolved. The CDR3 length is 14 residues. V lost 2 bases to trimming and J lost 2 bases, with 10 bases between them. Germline V gene lookup returns CDR1 SNHLY and CDR2 FYNNEI. Looking up the rest from reference TRBV2 and TRBJ2-7 gives the full variable domain: EPEVTQTPSHQVTQMGQEVILRCVPISNHLYFYWYRQILGQKVEFLVSFYNNEISEKSEIFDDQFSVERPDGSNFTLKIRSTKLEDSAMYFCASSELGPTYEQYFGPGTRLTVT.

This rearrangement joins TRBV7-9 to TRBJ1-2; tentative D call: TRBD1 (6 bases). The V and J ends lost 6 bases and 0 bases respectively, with 11 bases between them. The CDR3 sequence is 14 residues long. Germline CDR1 reads SEHNR; CDR2 reads FQNEAQ (reference sequence). CDR3 sequence (DNA): TGTGCCAGCAGAGACGGACAGTCTAACTATGGCTACACCTTC. Residues: CASRDGQSNYGYTF.